The next 28 T cell receptor beta chains were all read from a single sample in a study of T cells in tumors after PD-1 blockade. Assay used: immunoSEQ multiplex PCR; TCRdb lists only in-frame clones, some missing. The top ten hold just over 4% of the sample, which has approximately 48,000 clones, roughly 80% seen once. Sequences were derived from PBMCs, sampled before anti-PD-1 treatment. These receptors were collected from a human donor with basal cell carcinoma.

This chain connects TRBV7-9 to TRBJ2-2, with 7 bases matching TRBD1. Trimming took 6 bases from V and 1 from J; bases not matched to a gene: 5. In germline, CDR1 is SEHNR, CDR2 FQNEAQ (reference sequence). The CDR3 consists of 15 residues. CDR3 nucleotides: TGTGCCAGCAGTCTGGGACAGTTGAACACCGGGGAGCTGTTTTTT. Encoded protein: CASSLGQLNTGELFF. Full variable domain (missing parts from reference TRBV7-9 and TRBJ2-2): DTGVSQNPRHKITKRGQNVTFRCDPISEHNRLYWYRQTLGQGPEFLTYFQNEAQLEKSRLLSDRFSAERPKGSFSTLEIQRTEQGDSAMYLCASSLGQLNTGELFFGEGSRLTVL.

This chain links TRBV20-1 with TRBJ1-2; 7 bases fit TRBD1. Germline V CDR1 and CDR2: DFQATT, SNEGSKA (reference sequence). The V segment lost 3 bases and the J segment 4 bases; nucleotides outside the gene matches: 5. The CDR3 loop spans 13 amino acids. The CDR3 spells CSASKTGSYGYTF. CDR3 DNA sequence: TGCAGTGCTAGTAAGACAGGGTCCTATGGCTACACCTTC.

V gene TRBV7-6 combines with J gene TRBJ1-6, with 7 bases identical to TRBD1. The V and J ends lost 5 bases and 7 bases, in that order; junction bases with no gene match: 11. The CDR3 runs 16 residues. Germline V gene lookup returns CDR1 SGHVS and CDR2 FNYEAQ. This chain's CDR3 is CASSPTGLSMNSPLHF. In DNA form, the CDR3 reads TGTGCCAGCAGCCCGACAGGGCTATCAATGAATTCACCCCTCCACTTT.

The chain carries TRBV5-1 and TRBJ1-4; D is possibly TRBD1 (5 bases). Looked up from germline, CDR1 is SGHRS and CDR2 is YFSETQ. V was cut by 1 base and J by 5 bases, with 12 bases left in between. The CDR3 has 15 amino acids. The CDR3 region has the DNA TGCGCCAGCAGCTTGTTGGGGGGAGAAAATGAAAAACTGTTTTTT. It encodes CASSLLGGENEKLFF.

The J gene is TRBJ1-1, the V gene TRBV6-5; TRBD1 matches 8 bases. Germline assignment: CDR1 MNHEY and CDR2 SVGAGI. The ends lost 6 bases at V and 6 bases at J; junction bases unmatched: 9. This CDR3 has 14 residues. The CDR3 bases are TGTGCCAGCAGGATTCAGGGGGCTCCCTCTGAAGCTTTCTTT. Translated, it gives CASRIQGAPSEAFF.

This clone was counted a single time. The CDR3 DNA follows: TGTGCTAGTGGTTTGTGGCGTGAAGCTTTCTTT. Amino acids: CASGLWREAFF. The chain couples TRBV12-5 to TRBJ1-1; D unclear. V was trimmed by 2 bases and J by 7 bases, leaving 5 bases between them. Germline values: CDR1 LGHNT, CDR2 FRNRAP. The CDR3 covers 11 residues.

The chain links TRBV11-3 to TRBJ2-2, with D unclear. CDR1 is SGHNT, CDR2 YENEEA, per germline. CDR3 length: 13 residues. The V end lost 1 base, the J end lost 6 bases, and 6 bases lay between the germline ends. The CDR3 reads CASSLGQAGELFF. CDR3 bases: TGTGCCAGCAGCTTAGGGCAAGCCGGGGAGCTGTTTTTT.

V and J are TRBV29-1 and TRBJ2-2; D is uncertain. CDR1 is SQVTM and CDR2 is ANQGSEA in the germline V gene. The CDR3 spans 11 residues. V was clipped by 5 bases and J by 6 bases, with 7 bases between them. CDR3 DNA: TGCAGCGTTCGGACCGCCGGGGAGCTGTTTTTT. Amino acid sequence: CSVRTAGELFF.

The chain is built from TRBV18 and TRBJ1-2; TRBD1 aligns across 10 bases. The CDR3 runs 18 residues. The germline V gene encodes CDR1 KGHSH and CDR2 LQKENI. V dropped 4 bases and J dropped 8; count of bases not matched to a gene: 19. The CDR3 nucleotides are TGTGCCAGCTCACTACTAGACAGGGGGCCACGGCTCTTCGAAGGCTACACCTTC. Amino acids: CASSLLDRGPRLFEGYTF.

The chain employs TRBV18 and TRBJ2-7; a weak D match, TRBD1 (5 bases). V shed 1 base and J shed 2 bases, with 9 bases lying between them. The CDR3 is made up of 14 amino acids. The germline CDR1 and CDR2 sequences are KGHSH and LQKENI. The DNA of the CDR3 is TGTGCCAGCTCACCACAGGGGCTCACCTACGAGCAGTACTTC. Translating gives CASSPQGLTYEQYF.

The chain uses TRBV3-1 (or the pseudogene TRBV3-2) and TRBJ2-5; 12 bases match TRBD2. In germline, CDR1 is LGHDT, CDR2 YNNKEL (reference sequence). Germline trimming cut 2 bases from V and 4 bases from J; bases unmatched to any gene: 8. This CDR3 comprises 17 residues. CDR3 amino acids: CASSQRLAGGPGETQYF. CDR3 in DNA: TGTGCCAGCAGCCAAAGGCTAGCGGGGGGGCCAGGAGAGACCCAGTACTTC.

The rearrangement joins TRBV4-1 to TRBJ1-6; D might be TRBD1 (6 bases). The CDR3 length is 15 residues. Trimming removed 3 bases at V and 8 bases at J, with 14 bases between. Germline loops: CDR1 MGHRA, CDR2 YSYEKL. The CDR3 here is CASSQNQGQYSPLHF. In DNA, the CDR3 is TGCGCCAGCAGCCAGAACCAGGGGCAGTATTCACCCCTCCACTTT.

The V gene is TRBV6-5, the J gene TRBJ1-1; D is possibly TRBD1 (6 bases). The CDR3 contains 13 residues. Trimming cost V 6 bases and J 1 base, with 9 bases left between them. The germline V gene has CDR1 MNHEY and CDR2 SVGAGI. Written as DNA, the CDR3 is TGTGCCAGCAGGATACAGGGGAACACTGAAGCTTTCTTT. This encodes CASRIQGNTEAFF.

The V and J genes are TRBV3-1 (or the pseudogene TRBV3-2) and TRBJ2-3, with a possible D match to TRBD2 (6 bases). CDR1 and CDR2 from the germline V gene are LGHDT and YNNKEL (reference sequence). Trimming took 1 base from V and 14 from J, leaving 10 bases between them. The CDR3 extends over 11 amino acids. CDR3 sequence reads: CASSQGDSPYF. The CDR3 coding sequence is TGTGCCAGCAGCCAAGGGGACTCCCCGTATTTT.

This chain links TRBV5-5 with TRBJ1-1, with TRBD1 matching over 8 bases. The V gene's germline CDR1 is SGHKS and CDR2 YYEKEE (reference sequence). J was trimmed by 0 bases and V by 4 bases; bases with no gene match: 5. The CDR3 is 15 residues long. For the CDR3, the DNA is TGTGCCAGCAGCGGTGGACAGGGAGTGAACACTGAAGCTTTCTTT. The encoded protein is CASSGGQGVNTEAFF.

This chain uses TRBV19 with TRBJ2-1; TRBD1 aligns across 8 bases. CDR1 is LNHDA and CDR2 is SQIVND in the germline V gene (reference sequence). Germline trimming cut 9 bases from V and 8 bases from J; bases unmatched to any gene: 18. This CDR3 has 16 residues. CDR3 sequence reads: CASSNLPGQGLDEQFF. In DNA, the CDR3 is TGTGCCAGCAGCAATCTGCCCGGACAGGGTCTAGATGAGCAGTTCTTC.

This chain links TRBV3-1 (or the pseudogene TRBV3-2) with TRBJ1-2; no firm D call. The V gene lost 2 bases and the J gene lost 2 bases, with 15 bases spanning the gap. CDR1 is LGHDT and CDR2 is YNNKEL in the germline V gene (reference sequence). This CDR3 has 16 residues. CDR3 loop: CASSQTPQILNYGYTF. The CDR3 nucleotides read TGTGCCAGCAGCCAAACCCCACAGATCCTGAACTATGGCTACACCTTC.

This clone was seen a few times. CDR3 sequence (DNA): TGTGCCAGCAGCCTACGGACAGGGGGGACCACTGAAGCTTTCTTT. This gives the protein CASSLRTGGTTEAFF. This chain connects TRBV6-5 to TRBJ1-1; 10 positions agree with TRBD1. Losses at the gene ends were 6 bases for V and 4 bases for J; bases not matched to a gene: 8. The V gene's germline CDR1 is MNHEY and CDR2 SVGAGI. The CDR3 is 15 amino acids.

The chain recombines TRBV1 with TRBJ2-5; TRBD2, the table's D call, lacks a check against the DNA. TRBV1 is a pseudogene locus. The CDR3 has 16 amino acids. The CDR3 sequence is CTSSQGERGPVETQYF. The CDR3, as DNA: TGCACCAGCAGCCAAGGGGAGCGGGGGCCCGTAGAGACCCAGTACTTC.

V and J are TRBV19 and TRBJ2-7, with 7 bases identical to TRBD1. This CDR3 region has 14 residues. The junction had 4 bases not matched to a gene; V was cut back by 3 bases and J by 2 bases. Germline V CDR1 and CDR2: LNHDA, SQIVND (reference sequence). This CDR3 is CASSIQGVTYEQYF. In DNA form, the CDR3 reads TGTGCCAGTAGTATTCAGGGGGTTACCTACGAGCAGTACTTC.

V gene TRBV6-5 combines with J gene TRBJ2-6; D possibly uses TRBD1 or TRBD2 (6 bases each). V dropped 8 bases and J dropped 5 bases, with 16 bases sitting between them. In germline, CDR1 is MNHEY, CDR2 SVGAGI. CDR3 length equals 15 residues. The CDR3 DNA follows: TGTGCCAGCCGGGGGCACACCTCCTGGGCCAACGTCCTGACTTTC. It encodes CASRGHTSWANVLTF.

The chain combines TRBV11-3 with TRBJ2-3; 8 bases fit TRBD2. Germline CDR1 and CDR2: SGHNT and YENEEA. The V segment lost 8 bases and the J segment 3 bases; nucleotides outside the gene matches: 10. The CDR3 loop spans 15 amino acids. CDR3 sequence (DNA): TGTGCCAGCTCAAGAGGAGCGGGGGTTACAGATACGCAGTATTTT. Amino acids: CASSRGAGVTDTQYF.

This sequence joins TRBV7-9 and TRBJ2-7, with 7 nucleotides matching TRBD1. Germline V gives CDR1 SEHNR, CDR2 FQNEAQ (reference sequence). This CDR3 contains 14 residues. V was pared by 6 bases and J by 2 bases, with 7 bases of the junction left unmatched. CDR3 region: CASSLGDSPYEQYF. Here the CDR3 DNA reads TGTGCCAGCAGTTTGGGGGACAGTCCCTACGAGCAGTACTTC.

The CDR3 sequence: CASSSRNQEYF. The CDR3 DNA follows: TGTGCCAGCAGCTCCCGGAATCAAGAGTACTTC. The V and J genes are TRBV5-6 and TRBJ2-7; no firm D call. Germline V gene sequence: CDR1 SGHDT, CDR2 YYEEEE. The CDR3 is 11 amino acids. The V end lost 3 bases, the J end lost 11 bases, and 12 bases lay between the germline ends.

The J gene is TRBJ1-1, the V gene TRBV6-5, with 10 nucleotides matching TRBD1. V shed 6 bases, J shed 4 bases, and the junction held 5 bases outside the gene matches. This CDR3 comprises 14 residues. The germline gives CDR1 MNHEY, CDR2 SVGAGI. CDR3 DNA: TGTGCCAGCAGCCGACAGGGGGCCGGCACTGAAGCTTTCTTT. Translation: CASSRQGAGTEAFF.

The rearrangement joins TRBV10-3 to TRBJ2-7, with a weak D call TRBD1 (5 bases). The CDR3 spans 14 residues. Germline-derived CDR1 and CDR2 are ENHRY and SYGVKD. V was clipped by 3 bases and J by 5 bases, with 14 bases between them. CDR3 sequence reads: CAISETGDNHEQYF. The CDR3 bases are TGTGCCATCAGTGAAACAGGTGACAACCACGAGCAGTACTTC.

The V gene is TRBV24-1, the J gene TRBJ2-1; D not certain. This CDR3 has 15 residues. Germline V gives CDR1 KGHDR, CDR2 SFDVKD. V lost 5 bases and J lost 2, with 12 bases in between. The CDR3 DNA reads as TGTGCCACCAGTGTGGAACTGATAACCTACAATGAGCAGTTCTTC. Translating gives CATSVELITYNEQFF.

This clone has only a few counts. The chain is built from TRBV25-1 and TRBJ2-6; D is undetermined. This CDR3 is 13 amino acids long. V gave up 9 bases and J gave up 0 bases, with 6 bases separating them. Germline values: CDR1 MGHDK, CDR2 SYGVNS. The CDR3 bases are TGTGCCAGTGCCTACTCTGGGGCCAACGTCCTGACTTTC. Amino acid sequence: CASAYSGANVLTF.